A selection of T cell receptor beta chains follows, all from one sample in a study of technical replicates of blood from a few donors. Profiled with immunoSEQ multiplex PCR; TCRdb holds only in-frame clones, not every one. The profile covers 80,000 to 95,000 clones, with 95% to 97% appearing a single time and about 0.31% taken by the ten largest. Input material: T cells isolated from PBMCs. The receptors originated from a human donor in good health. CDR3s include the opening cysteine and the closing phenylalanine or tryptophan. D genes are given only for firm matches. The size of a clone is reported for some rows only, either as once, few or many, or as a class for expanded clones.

CDR3 DNA: TGTGCCAGCACCTCGTACCAAGAGACCCAGTACTTC
CDR3 protein: CASTSYQETQYF
D gene: -
V gene: TRBV21-1
clone size: -
J gene: TRBJ2-5

CDR3 DNA: TGTGCCAGTAGTATCACTAGCGTTGGGGAGACCCAGTACTTC
CDR3 protein: CASSITSVGETQYF
D gene: TRBD2
V gene: TRBV19
clone size: -
J gene: TRBJ2-5

CDR3 DNA: TGTGCCAGCAGCTCGGACAGTAACTATGGCTACACCTTC
CDR3 protein: CASSSDSNYGYTF
D gene: -
V gene: TRBV6-6
clone size: -
J gene: TRBJ1-2

CDR3 DNA: TGTGCCATCAGTGAAGGAGCGGGAGGGAACACAGATACGCAGTATTTT
CDR3 protein: CAISEGAGGNTDTQYF
D gene: TRBD2
V gene: TRBV10-3
clone size: -
J gene: TRBJ2-3

CDR3 DNA: TGTGCCAGCAGCTTAGGGGCTAGCGGGAGCGGCACAGATACGCAGTATTTT
CDR3 protein: CASSLGASGSGTDTQYF
D gene: TRBD2
V gene: TRBV7-2
clone size: once
J gene: TRBJ2-3

CDR3 DNA: TGTGCCAGCAGCCTGGGACAGGGGGCGACTTGGGAGCAGTACTTC
CDR3 protein: CASSLGQGATWEQYF
D gene: TRBD1
V gene: TRBV5-8
clone size: -
J gene: TRBJ2-7

CDR3 DNA: TGTGCCAGCAGCCCAACAGGGACAGGGAAAGGAGAGCAGTACTTC
CDR3 protein: CASSPTGTGKGEQYF
D gene: TRBD1
V gene: TRBV9
clone size: -
J gene: TRBJ2-7

CDR3 DNA: TGTGCCAGCAGCTTGGGGCGGGACAGGGACCAAGAGACCCAGTACTTC
CDR3 protein: CASSLGRDRDQETQYF
D gene: TRBD1
V gene: TRBV5-4
clone size: -
J gene: TRBJ2-5

CDR3 DNA: TGTGCCAGCAGCCCCCGGGTGGCCTACAATGAGCAGTTCTTC
CDR3 protein: CASSPRVAYNEQFF
D gene: -
V gene: TRBV7-8
clone size: once
J gene: TRBJ2-1

CDR3 DNA: TGCGCCAGCAGCCCGGGGGGCGCAAGCTACAATGAGCAGTTCTTC
CDR3 protein: CASSPGGASYNEQFF
D gene: -
V gene: TRBV5-1
clone size: -
J gene: TRBJ2-1

CDR3 DNA: TGTGCCAGCAGTGACTTCAATGAGCAGTTCTTC
CDR3 protein: CASSDFNEQFF
D gene: -
V gene: TRBV6-1
clone size: -
J gene: TRBJ2-1

CDR3 DNA: TGTGCCAGCAGTTTCGGTGATGGCTACACCTTC
CDR3 protein: CASSFGDGYTF
D gene: -
V gene: TRBV6-5
clone size: -
J gene: TRBJ1-2

CDR3 DNA: TGTGCCAGCAGCACAGACAGGAATCAGCCCCAGCATTTT
CDR3 protein: CASSTDRNQPQHF
D gene: -
V gene: TRBV5-5
clone size: -
J gene: TRBJ1-5

CDR3 DNA: TGTGCCAGCAGCTCTCTCCCCCTCAGAGCTTTCTTT
CDR3 protein: CASSSLPLRAFF
D gene: -
V gene: TRBV7-2
clone size: -
J gene: TRBJ1-1

CDR3 DNA: TGTGCCAGCAGCTTAACGGGAGTTATTCGCGAGCAGTACTTC
CDR3 protein: CASSLTGVIREQYF
D gene: -
V gene: TRBV13
clone size: -
J gene: TRBJ2-7

CDR3 DNA: TGTGCCAGCAGCCCCGACTTCAAGGCTGGGGCCAACGTCCTGACTTTC
CDR3 protein: CASSPDFKAGANVLTF
D gene: -
V gene: TRBV9
clone size: -
J gene: TRBJ2-6

CDR3 DNA: TGTGCCAGTAGTAGAGGGATGTCCAACGAGCAGTACTTC
CDR3 protein: CASSRGMSNEQYF
D gene: -
V gene: TRBV19
clone size: -
J gene: TRBJ2-7

CDR3 DNA: TGCGGGACAGCGGGAGAGGGCTACGAGCAGTACTTC
CDR3 protein: CGTAGEGYEQYF
D gene: -
V gene: TRBV29-1
clone size: -
J gene: TRBJ2-7